The 25 T cell receptor beta chains presented below share a single source sample, sequenced in a study of beta chain features in type 1 diabetes. No antigen has been assigned to these receptors. Overall study results and limits: Type 1 diabetes patients showed a moderate but significant shortening of TCRB CDR3s in all four CD4+ subsets.

Every isolated RNA sample was fully reverse transcribed, so sequencing captured expressed TCRB transcripts. Some clones are missing from TCRdb's copy, which holds only in-frame ones; the method was immunoSEQ multiplex PCR. The profile shows over 40,000 clones, about 66% of them singletons. What was sequenced was Tregs from blood. These receptors originate from a woman between 18 and 29 years old with type 1 diabetes.

This clone was seen only once. The chain links TRBV30 to TRBJ1-1, with 9 bases aligning to TRBD1. CDR3 size: 16 residues. Germline CDR1 reads GTSNPN; CDR2 reads SVGIG (reference sequence). Trimming removed 3 bases from V and 6 bases from J; junction bases left unmatched: 14. CDR3 sequence (DNA): TGTGCCTGGAGGCGGGACAGGGAGGGACGAGGCCCTGAAGCTTTCTTT. As protein: CAWRRDREGRGPEAFF.

The gene calls are TRBV7-3 and TRBJ2-7; TRBD2 aligns across 7 bases. J was trimmed by 2 bases and V by 3 bases; bases with no gene match: 7. Germline CDR1 SGHTA, CDR2 FQGTGA. The CDR3 has 15 residues. CDR3 nucleotide sequence: TGTGCCAGCAGCTTTGGGCTAGCGGCCCCCTACGAGCAGTACTTC. It specifies CASSFGLAAPYEQYF.

This clone was detected only a few times. The chain recombines TRBV7-2 with TRBJ2-7, with D tentatively TRBD2 (5 bases). The CDR3 extends over 16 amino acids. Deletions cut 0 bases from V and 2 bases from J, with 14 bases between. Germline V gene lookup returns CDR1 SGHTA and CDR2 FQGNSA. The CDR3, as DNA: TGTGCCAGCAGCTTAGCTACCACCGTACTAGCCTACGAGCAGTACTTC. It is translated as CASSLATTVLAYEQYF.

The gene calls are TRBV5-1 and TRBJ2-2; no clear D. Germline CDR1 and CDR2: SGHRS and YFSETQ. V was shortened by 1 base and J by 4 bases, with 5 bases between the two germline ends. The CDR3 extends over 13 amino acids. The CDR3 DNA reads TGCGCCAGCAGCTTGCAGGCCACCGGGGAGCTGTTTTTT. Translation: CASSLQATGELFF.

The chain links TRBV25-1 to TRBJ2-2; 9 bases align to TRBD1. CDR3 length equals 15 residues. The V gene end was trimmed by 4 bases and the J gene end by 3 bases; junction bases not matched to a gene: 3. Germline loops: CDR1 MGHDK, CDR2 SYGVNS. The CDR3 nucleotides are TGTGCCAGCAGTGGAGGGACAGGGCACACCGGGGAGCTGTTTTTT. This codes for CASSGGTGHTGELFF.

The chain joins TRBV5-1 to TRBJ2-1; 9 bases agree with TRBD1. V lost 4 bases and J lost 7; bases outside the gene matches: 12. Germline loops: CDR1 SGHRS, CDR2 YFSETQ. This CDR3 contains 16 residues. As DNA, the CDR3 is TGCGCCAGCAGCCTGGCGGGACAGGGTGAAAGTAATGAGCAGTTCTTC. Encoded protein: CASSLAGQGESNEQFF.

This clone turned up a few times. The chain uses TRBV6-5 and TRBJ1-5; the D is unclear. Trimming pared 2 bases from V and 4 bases from J, leaving 6 bases between. The germline V gene has CDR1 MNHEY and CDR2 SVGAGI. CDR3 length: 13 residues. Written as DNA, the CDR3 is TGTGCCAGCAGTTACCAGGTGAATCAGCCCCAGCATTTT. Translated: CASSYQVNQPQHF.

This clone was seen a few times. This chain uses TRBV4-3 with TRBJ2-1, with D possibly being TRBD2 (5 bases). The V gene's germline CDR1 is LGHNA and CDR2 YSLEER. V lost 1 base and J 9 bases, leaving 19 bases between the germline ends. The CDR3 sequence is 16 residues long. This chain's CDR3 is CASSQAEGLRVGEQFF. DNA for the CDR3: TGCGCCAGCAGCCAAGCAGAGGGCCTCCGGGTGGGTGAGCAGTTCTTC.

The chain uses TRBV2 and TRBJ2-2; TRBD1 aligns across 11 bases. The V segment lost 9 bases and the J segment 5 bases; nucleotides outside the gene matches: 23. Germline V gene sequence: CDR1 SNHLY, CDR2 FYNNEI. The CDR3 totals 20 residues. CDR3 amino acids: CARSADPRDRGWRFTGELFF. CDR3 DNA sequence: TGTGCCAGATCAGCCGACCCCCGGGACAGGGGGTGGCGGTTTACCGGGGAGCTGTTTTTT.

J is TRBJ1-4 and V is TRBV7-9; the D gene is possibly TRBD1 (5 bases). Looked up from germline, CDR1 is SEHNR and CDR2 is FQNEAQ (reference sequence). V was shortened by 5 bases and J by 10 bases, with 20 bases between the two germline ends. CDR3 length: 15 amino acids. The CDR3 spells CASSRDGGSGAKLFF. DNA of the CDR3: TGTGCCAGCAGCAGAGACGGGGGGTCGGGCGCAAAACTGTTTTTT.

V gene TRBV4-1 combines with J gene TRBJ1-2; D not resolved. The V gene lost 2 bases and the J gene lost 2 bases, with 6 bases spanning the gap. Germline CDR1 and CDR2: MGHRA and YSYEKL. The CDR3 extends over 13 amino acids. The CDR3 sequence is CASSQTRNYGYTF. CDR3 bases: TGCGCCAGCAGCCAAACTCGAAACTATGGCTACACCTTC.

The CDR3 is CASSLVSGTRDTQYF. The CDR3 coding sequence is TGTGCCAGCAGCTTGGTGTCGGGAACCAGAGATACGCAGTATTTT. The rearrangement uses TRBV5-6 and TRBJ2-3; maybe TRBD2 (5 bases). Germline V lookup: CDR1 SGHDT, CDR2 YYEEEE. The V end lost 0 bases, the J end lost 5 bases, and 13 bases lay between the germline ends. The CDR3 totals 15 residues.

The chain couples TRBV18 to TRBJ2-3, with a possible D match to TRBD2 (5 bases). The germline gives CDR1 KGHSH, CDR2 LQKENI. CDR3 length equals 15 residues. Trimming pared 6 bases from V and 2 bases from J, leaving 15 bases between. CDR3 in amino acids: CASSQRMEATDTQYF. As DNA, the CDR3 is TGTGCCAGCTCCCAACGGATGGAGGCCACAGATACGCAGTATTTT.

V and J are TRBV28 and TRBJ1-2; D remains unclear. Trimming removed 5 bases at V and 8 bases at J, with 18 bases between. CDR1 MDHEN and CDR2 SYDVKM come from the germline V gene. The CDR3 spans 14 residues. The DNA of the CDR3 is TGTGCCAGCAGTCTAGCGCGGTTGGATTACGGCTACACCTTC. This sequence encodes CASSLARLDYGYTF.

The rearrangement links TRBV7-9 to TRBJ2-2; 10 bases match TRBD2. In germline, CDR1 is SEHNR, CDR2 FQNEAQ (reference sequence). The CDR3 consists of 15 residues. The V and J ends lost 6 bases and 4 bases, in that order; junction bases with no gene match: 5. The CDR3 protein is CASRSSGSSTGELFF. For the CDR3, the DNA is TGTGCCAGCAGGTCTAGCGGGAGTAGCACCGGGGAGCTGTTTTTT.

The chain is built from TRBV18 and TRBJ2-2, with 8 bases fitting TRBD1. The junction had 4 bases not matched to a gene; V was cut back by 0 bases and J by 7 bases. The CDR3 extends over 15 amino acids. Germline CDR1 KGHSH, CDR2 LQKENI. CDR3 coding DNA: TGTGCCAGCTCACCACCGAACACAGGGGGCGGGGAGCTGTTTTTT. Protein sequence: CASSPPNTGGGELFF.

A few counts support this clone. The V call is TRBV23-1, the J call TRBJ1-1; D not certain. TRBV23-1 is treated as an ORF (open reading frame) with a function not yet certain. V was cut by 3 bases and J by 4 bases, with 12 bases left in between. There are 14 residues in the CDR3. CDR3 DNA sequence: TGCGCCAGCAGTCACTCCACCTCGGTCACTGAAGCTTTCTTT. Its protein product is CASSHSTSVTEAFF.

This clone was observed a handful of times. The chain employs TRBV6-6 and TRBJ2-4; D perhaps matches TRBD1 (5 bases). Trimming removed 7 bases at V and 0 bases at J, with 13 bases between. The CDR3 spans 15 residues. Germline values: CDR1 MNHNY, CDR2 SVGAGI (reference sequence). The CDR3 sequence: CASTQTDLAKNIQYF. For the CDR3, the DNA is TGTGCCAGCACCCAGACAGACCTAGCCAAAAACATTCAGTACTTC.

In its sample, this clone was seen a few times. The J gene is TRBJ2-5, the V gene TRBV7-2; 11 bases map to TRBD1. The CDR3 is 15 amino acids. Germline V gene data show CDR1 as SGHTA and CDR2 as FQGNSA. The V segment lost 5 bases and the J segment 7 bases; nucleotides outside the gene matches: 9. CDR3 bases: TGTGCCAGCAGCCCCCGGACAGGGGGCGGGGGGACCCAGTACTTC. It encodes CASSPRTGGGGTQYF.

The chain is built from TRBV5-4 and TRBJ2-1, with D tentatively TRBD2 (6 bases). This CDR3 has 14 residues. From germline, CDR1 is SGHNT and CDR2 YYREEE (reference sequence). Trimming cost V 0 bases and J 10 bases, with 14 bases left between them. The DNA of the CDR3 is TGTGCCAGCAGCTTGGGACCCACCGCGGGGGAGCAGTTCTTC. Its translation is CASSLGPTAGEQFF. The variable domain in full, with the rest retrieved from reference TRBV5-4 and TRBJ2-1, is ETGVTQSPTHLIKTRGQQVTLRCSSQSGHNTVSWYQQALGQGPQFIFQYYREEENGRGNFPPRFSGLQFPNYSSELNVNALELDDSALYLCASSLGPTAGEQFFGPGTRLTVL.

The chain couples TRBV7-3 to TRBJ2-3; D is ambiguous. Germline CDR1 and CDR2: SGHTA and FQGTGA. V gave up 5 bases and J gave up 2 bases, with 14 bases separating them. CDR3 length: 15 residues. As DNA, the CDR3 is TGTGCCAGCAGCCCATCCGGGTTCAACACAGATACGCAGTATTTT. It translates to CASSPSGFNTDTQYF.

The rearrangement uses TRBV5-5 and TRBJ2-2; 7 bases agree with TRBD1. J gave up 7 bases and V 3 bases, and 9 bases lay outside the gene matches. CDR1 is SGHKS, CDR2 YYEKEE, per germline (reference sequence). The CDR3 has 15 amino acids. CDR3 in amino acids: CASSSETGLGGELFF. DNA of the CDR3: TGTGCCAGCAGCTCCGAGACAGGGTTGGGCGGGGAGCTGTTTTTT.

The chain employs TRBV7-9 and TRBJ1-2; 7 bases align to TRBD1. From germline, CDR1 is SEHNR and CDR2 FQNEAQ (reference sequence). Trimming at V came to 5 bases and at J to 1 base, leaving 13 bases not matched to a gene. The CDR3 has 17 residues. CDR3 loop: CASSPSGGTVLNYGYTF. CDR3 bases: TGTGCCAGCAGCCCATCGGGAGGGACAGTCCTTAACTATGGCTACACCTTC.

The rearrangement links TRBV7-2 to TRBJ2-1; 10 bases are a match to TRBD2. The CDR3 contains 15 residues. Germline trimming cut 4 bases from V and 0 bases from J; bases unmatched to any gene: 0. CDR1 and CDR2 (germline): SGHTA, FQGNSA. CDR3 sequence (DNA): TGTGCCAGCAGCTGGACTAGCGGCTCCTACAATGAGCAGTTCTTC. Translating gives CASSWTSGSYNEQFF.

The chain links TRBV7-2 to TRBJ2-5; weak D call: TRBD2 (6 bases). V dropped 1 base and J dropped 4 bases, with 16 bases sitting between them. Germline V gene lookup returns CDR1 SGHTA and CDR2 FQGNSA. The CDR3 runs to 16 residues. For the CDR3, the DNA is TGTGCCAGCAGCTTAGGTTTATCGGCGGGGATAGAGACCCAGTACTTC. This translates into CASSLGLSAGIETQYF.